This TCR beta chain originates from a study of shared clonotypes between healthy human individuals. Overall study context: Contributing individuals were a couple of females and three males aged 18 to 49. Findings and limits, study-wide: In the sorted subsets, rarefaction showed sequencing was incomplete despite large depth. Naive CD4 clonotype sharing across a few donors was about 5.3%. A limitation of the genetic and exposure-history diversity represented arose from few donors.

As for this clone: Its antigen remains unidentified.

The ends lost 1 base at V and 3 bases at J; junction bases unmatched: 9. This CDR3 is 18 amino acids long. The germline V gene has CDR1 SGHVS and CDR2 FNYEAQ. The assay was immunoSEQ multiplex PCR, and TCRdb's table has in-frame clones only and misses some. The sample carries over 850,000 clones, around 78% recorded once. The TCR was taken from a man between 18 and 29 years old in good health. Some clones in this sample may be carry-over from other donors' samples. The chain recombines TRBV7-6 with TRBJ2-7, with TRBD2 identical over 13 bases. Sequencing was carried out using memory CD4+ T cells from PBMCs. Subset meaning: CD45RA-negative fraction. The CDR3, as DNA: TGTGCCAGCAGCTTAGGGGCCAGGGGACTAGCGGGACGCTACGAGCAGTACTTC. Translation gives CASSLGARGLAGRYEQYF.